This T cell receptor (beta chain) is from a study of T cells in Graves' hyperthyroidism and ophthalmopathy (dated by TCRdb to between 2018 and 2021). The study in broad terms: To identify distinguishing TCR V-J signatures, a discovery cohort of 100 or so patients was used, comprising some 43 with Graves' ophthalmopathy and 55 to 65 with stable Graves' hyperthyroidism. The approximately 90 discovery patients were randomly split 7:3 into training and test sets. Prospective prediction of ophthalmopathy was tested in an independent validation cohort of approximately 19 hyperthyroidism patients and roughly 16 patients who later progressed to ophthalmopathy. After blood sampling, hyperthyroidism patients were treated with methimazole at a starting dose of 30 mg daily, and ophthalmopathy patients were treated with high-dose intravenous methylprednisolone. TCR Vbeta CDR3 sequencing of 120 to 150 peripheral blood samples (43 ophthalmopathy, about 75 hyperthyroidism and approximately 17 progressor patients) is reported in the paper. In roughly six Graves' hyperthyroidism patients, the study also compared T-cell repertoires from thyroid tissue with T-cell repertoires from blood.

Of note for this clonotype: The target of this receptor is not known. The limits of the CDR3 on the DNA are not certain, so only TCRdb's listed CDR3 is given.

Amplification of TCR beta CDR3 regions was carried out from RNA transcripts. A first-round RT-PCR of the TCR CDR3 used the HTBI primer set with the Qiagen OneStep RT-PCR kit. A second multiplex PCR round built the libraries, followed by size selection and purification. Libraries were sequenced paired-end with 100 bp reads on an Illumina HiSeq2000. Per the source publication's procedure: SOAPnuke was used to process the raw data, with reads discarded if the reads contained adapters or uncalled bases, had a mean Phred below 15, or lacked an exact constant-primer or identifier match. COPE v1.2.5 was used to merge the high-quality paired reads, and each unique nucleotide sequence was defined as a clonotype. MiTCR v1.1 was used to align clonotypes to the IMGT TRBV, TRBD and TRBJ reference segments. The analysis included only V-J combinations with a frequency above 0.0001, which together covered over 98% of the repertoires. The TCS score was defined as F50 (clonal expansion) divided by E x V (chaos), with BLOSUM62-based TCRdist calculated between CDR3 peptides within each V-J. Welch's t-statistics and random forest reduced around 550 V-J features to 10 to 15, which were used in a naive Bayes classifier (R e1071). The similarity between thyroid and blood repertoires was quantified using the Morisita-Horn index. TCRdb itself trimmed the public reads at Q25 with fastp, ran MiXCR and retained productive beta chains. Duplicate CDR3 protein sequences are folded into a single record with the most common DNA and genes. These V and J calls derive from TCRdb rather than the authors' analysis. This sample lists about 46,000 distinct CDR3 sequences; 49% were detected once. The ten biggest clones cover 32% of the sample.

CDR3 length: 24 amino acids, cysteine to phenylalanine. The germline V gene specifies ENHRY as CDR1 and SYGVKD as CDR2. General conclusions and limits of the study: In cross-validation, a model built on a 13 V-J signature told ophthalmopathy apart from stable hyperthyroidism with roughly 87% sensitivity and approximately 81% specificity, and in testing the same model reached 80%/75%. Most expanded thyroid clonotypes (frequency above 0.001) were also detected in blood, suggesting blood repertoires may reflect thyroid immune responses. No statistical method was used to fix the sample size in advance, and group allocation was not hidden from the investigators. In validation, the model predicted progression to ophthalmopathy with around 71% sensitivity and 72% to 75% specificity, a median of about 6.7 months before onset.

Graves' hyperthyroidism was defined as stable when no progression to ophthalmopathy occurred over 18 months of follow-up. Hyperthyroidism patients were aged 18 to 65 years and newly diagnosed, with disease duration of less than 2 months. Exclusion was applied to patients with uncontrolled infections, other autoimmune diseases, pregnancy or lactation. Diagnoses were based on clinical symptoms, serum thyroxine and TRAb, thyroid ultrasound and orbital computed tomography. Trizol reagent was used to extract total RNA, and RNA quality was then checked on an Agilent 2100 Bioanalyzer. The chain uses TRBV10-3 and TRBJ1-1; the D segment call TRBD1 is taken from the table without a DNA check. Input material: peripheral blood or thyroid tissue (not recorded which). The TCR comes from a woman aged 45-65 years with Graves' hyperthyroidism. The CDR3 protein is CAIRAAGGDYGYTFGSGTWTEAFF.